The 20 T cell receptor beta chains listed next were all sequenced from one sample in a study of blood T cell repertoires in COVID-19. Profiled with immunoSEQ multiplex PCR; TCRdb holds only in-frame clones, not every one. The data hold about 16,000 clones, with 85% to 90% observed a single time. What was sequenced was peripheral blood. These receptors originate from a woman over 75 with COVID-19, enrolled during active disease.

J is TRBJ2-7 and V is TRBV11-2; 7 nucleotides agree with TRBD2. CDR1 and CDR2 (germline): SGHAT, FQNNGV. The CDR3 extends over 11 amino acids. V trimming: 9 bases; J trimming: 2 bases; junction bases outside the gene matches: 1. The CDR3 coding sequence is TGTGCCAGTCGGGGGGCCTACGAGCAGTACTTC. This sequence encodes CASRGAYEQYF.

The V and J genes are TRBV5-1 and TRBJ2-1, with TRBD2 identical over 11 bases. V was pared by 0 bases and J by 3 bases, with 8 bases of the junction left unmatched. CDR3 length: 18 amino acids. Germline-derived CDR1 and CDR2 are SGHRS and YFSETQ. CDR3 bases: TGCGCCAGCAGCTTGGAACTAGCGGGAGCTTTCATCTACAATGAGCAGTTCTTC. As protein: CASSLELAGAFIYNEQFF.

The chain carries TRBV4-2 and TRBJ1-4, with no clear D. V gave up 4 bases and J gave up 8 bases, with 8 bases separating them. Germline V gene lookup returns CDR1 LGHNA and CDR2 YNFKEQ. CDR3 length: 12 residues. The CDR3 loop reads CASSRSVEKLFF. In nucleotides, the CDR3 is TGTGCCAGCAGCCGGTCAGTGGAAAAACTGTTTTTT.

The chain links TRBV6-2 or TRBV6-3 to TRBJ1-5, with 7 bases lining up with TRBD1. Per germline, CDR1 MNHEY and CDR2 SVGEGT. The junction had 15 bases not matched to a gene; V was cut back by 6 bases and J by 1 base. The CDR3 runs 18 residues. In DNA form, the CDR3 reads TGTGCCAGCAGCCACCCGGCCGCAGGGGGTACGAGCAATCAGCCCCAGCATTTT. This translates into CASSHPAAGGTSNQPQHF.

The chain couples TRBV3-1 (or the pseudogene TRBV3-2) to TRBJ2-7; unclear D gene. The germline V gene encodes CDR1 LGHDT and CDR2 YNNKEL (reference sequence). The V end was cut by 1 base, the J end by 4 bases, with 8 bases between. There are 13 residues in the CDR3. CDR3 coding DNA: TGTGCCAGCAGCCAAGTAGGAGATTACGAGCAGTACTTC. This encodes CASSQVGDYEQYF.

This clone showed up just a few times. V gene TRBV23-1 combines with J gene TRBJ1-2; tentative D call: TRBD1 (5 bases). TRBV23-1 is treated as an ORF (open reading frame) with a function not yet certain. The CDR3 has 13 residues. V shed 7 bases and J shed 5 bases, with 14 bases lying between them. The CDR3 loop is CASKSGAGYGYTF. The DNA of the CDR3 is TGCGCCAGCAAGTCCGGGGCGGGGTATGGCTACACCTTC.

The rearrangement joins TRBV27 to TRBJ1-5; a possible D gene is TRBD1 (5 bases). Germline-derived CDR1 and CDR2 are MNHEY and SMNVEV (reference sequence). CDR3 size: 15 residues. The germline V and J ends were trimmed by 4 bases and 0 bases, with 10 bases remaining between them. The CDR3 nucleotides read TGTGCCAGCAGTTGGGGCAGCCATAGCAATCAGCCCCAGCATTTT. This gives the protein CASSWGSHSNQPQHF.

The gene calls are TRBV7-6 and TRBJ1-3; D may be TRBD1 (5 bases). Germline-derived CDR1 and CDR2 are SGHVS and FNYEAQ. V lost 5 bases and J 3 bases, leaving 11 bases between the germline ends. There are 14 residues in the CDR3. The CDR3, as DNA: TGTGCCAGCAGCCCGTCCGGGGGTGGAAACACCATATATTTT. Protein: CASSPSGGGNTIYF.

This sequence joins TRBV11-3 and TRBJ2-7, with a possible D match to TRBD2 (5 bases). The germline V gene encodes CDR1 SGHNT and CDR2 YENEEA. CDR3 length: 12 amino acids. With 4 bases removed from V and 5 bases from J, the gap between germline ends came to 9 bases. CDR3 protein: CASSSGGNEQYF. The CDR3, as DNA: TGTGCCAGCAGCTCTGGAGGAAACGAGCAGTACTTC.

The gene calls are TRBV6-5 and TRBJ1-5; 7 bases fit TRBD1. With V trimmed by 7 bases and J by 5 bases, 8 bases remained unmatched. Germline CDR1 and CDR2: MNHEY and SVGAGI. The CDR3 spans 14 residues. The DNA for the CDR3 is TGTGCCAGCACCTTCACAGGGGCCCATCAGCCCCAGCATTTT. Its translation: CASTFTGAHQPQHF.

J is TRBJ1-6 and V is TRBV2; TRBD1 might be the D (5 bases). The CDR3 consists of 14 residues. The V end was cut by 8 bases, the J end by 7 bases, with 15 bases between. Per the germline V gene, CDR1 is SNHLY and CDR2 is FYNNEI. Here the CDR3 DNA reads TGTGCCAGCCGGACTACTTCAGGGAATTCACCCCTCCACTTT. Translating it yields CASRTTSGNSPLHF. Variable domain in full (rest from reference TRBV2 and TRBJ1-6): EPEVTQTPSHQVTQMGQEVILRCVPISNHLYFYWYRQILGQKVEFLVSFYNNEISEKSEIFDDQFSVERPDGSNFTLKIRSTKLEDSAMYFCASRTTSGNSPLHFGNGTRLTVT.

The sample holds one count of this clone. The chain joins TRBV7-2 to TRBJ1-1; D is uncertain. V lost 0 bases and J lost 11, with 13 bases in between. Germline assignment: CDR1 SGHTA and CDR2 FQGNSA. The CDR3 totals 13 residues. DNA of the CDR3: TGTGCCAGCAGCTTAGCGCGCCTCTCCAGGGCTTTCTTT. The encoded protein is CASSLARLSRAFF.

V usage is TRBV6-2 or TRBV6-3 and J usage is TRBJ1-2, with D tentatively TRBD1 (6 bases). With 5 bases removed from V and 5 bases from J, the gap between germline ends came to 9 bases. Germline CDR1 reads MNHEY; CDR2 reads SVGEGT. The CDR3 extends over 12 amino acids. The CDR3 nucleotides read TGTGCCAGCAGTCCCGGACAGTATGGCTACACCTTC. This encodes CASSPGQYGYTF.

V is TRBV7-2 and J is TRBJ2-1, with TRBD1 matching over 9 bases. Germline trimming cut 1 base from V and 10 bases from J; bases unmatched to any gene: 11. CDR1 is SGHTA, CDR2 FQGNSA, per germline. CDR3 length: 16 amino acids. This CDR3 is CASSLVRTGATREQFF. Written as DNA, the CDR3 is TGTGCCAGCAGCTTAGTGAGGACAGGGGCGACCCGGGAGCAGTTCTTC.

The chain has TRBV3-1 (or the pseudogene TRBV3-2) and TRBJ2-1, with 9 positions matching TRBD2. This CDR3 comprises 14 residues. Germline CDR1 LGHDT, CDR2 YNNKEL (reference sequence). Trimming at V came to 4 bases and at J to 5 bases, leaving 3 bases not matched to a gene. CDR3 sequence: CASSLSGGNNEQFF. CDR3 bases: TGTGCCAGCAGCCTTAGCGGGGGAAACAATGAGCAGTTCTTC.

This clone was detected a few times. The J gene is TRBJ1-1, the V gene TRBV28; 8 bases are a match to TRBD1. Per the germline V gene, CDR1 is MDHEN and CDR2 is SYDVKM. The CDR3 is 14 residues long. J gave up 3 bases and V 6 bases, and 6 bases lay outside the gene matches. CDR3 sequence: CASRPGGFDTEAFF. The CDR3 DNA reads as TGTGCCAGCAGACCAGGGGGCTTCGACACTGAAGCTTTCTTT.

CDR3 in amino acids: CASSLVRQGIYGYTF. CDR3 bases: TGCGCCAGCAGCTTGGTGAGGCAGGGGATCTATGGCTACACCTTC. This chain uses TRBV5-1 with TRBJ1-2, with D possibly TRBD1 on 6 matching bases. The CDR3 loop spans 15 amino acids. V was pared by 0 bases and J by 4 bases, with 13 bases between. Germline lookup yields CDR1 SGHRS and CDR2 YFSETQ.

CDR3 sequence: CAISYKESNQPQHF. CDR3 DNA sequence: TGTGCCATCAGTTATAAGGAGAGCAATCAGCCCCAGCATTTT. The chain employs TRBV10-3 and TRBJ1-5; D not resolved. The CDR3 extends over 14 amino acids. From germline, CDR1 is ENHRY and CDR2 SYGVKD. V lost 5 bases and J lost 1, with 9 bases in between.

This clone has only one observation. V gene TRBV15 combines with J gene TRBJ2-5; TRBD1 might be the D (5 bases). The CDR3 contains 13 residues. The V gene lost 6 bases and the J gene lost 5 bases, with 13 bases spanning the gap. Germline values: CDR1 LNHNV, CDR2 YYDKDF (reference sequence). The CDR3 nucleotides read TGTGCCACCAGTAGGGGTCGAGAGGAGACCCAGTACTTC. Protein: CATSRGREETQYF.

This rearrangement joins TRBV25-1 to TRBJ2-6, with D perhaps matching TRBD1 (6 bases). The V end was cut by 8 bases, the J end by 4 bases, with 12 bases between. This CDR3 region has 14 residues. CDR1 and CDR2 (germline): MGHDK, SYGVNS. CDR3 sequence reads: CASRQDPGANVLTF. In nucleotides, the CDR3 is TGTGCCAGCCGACAGGACCCGGGGGCCAACGTCCTGACTTTC.